The clone carrying this T cell receptor (beta chain) was counted a few times. Antigen unknown. This sample was included in a study of identical twins. No donor was unhealthy or non-Caucasian. Study outcomes and limitations: Models predicted less out-of-frame TCR alpha sharing in monozygotic twins than was found.

Template switching added a universal primer site; cDNA carried unique molecular identifiers. One entry per CDR3 protein results from TCRdb running MiXCR on the 5' RACE reads. Here the sample spans hundreds of thousands of distinct CDR3 sequences, about 7.5% being singletons. The CDR3 length is 14 residues. J was trimmed by 3 bases and V by 4 bases; bases with no gene match: 4. These same data were also listed under a study on yellow fever vaccine responses in identical twins.

The chain uses TRBV12-3 or TRBV12-4 and TRBJ2-3, with TRBD1 matching over 7 bases. The sequence derives from a woman under 30 in good health. The sequencing sample was made of memory (CD45RO+) T cells sorted from blood. The CDR3 reads CASSYLQGTDTQYF. CDR3 DNA sequence: TGTGCCAGCAGTTATTTACAGGGGACAGATACGCAGTATTTT.